This T cell receptor beta chain is drawn from a study of shared clonotypes between healthy human individuals. Overall study results and limits: Memory subsets had estimated richness that was generally smaller than that of naive subsets.

About this clone: Its antigen is currently unknown.

Naive CD8 populations comprised CD45RO-negative cells positively selected for CCR7, excluding terminally differentiated effector memory CD45RA+ cells. The authors ran the assay at deep level. Profiling relied on immunoSEQ multiplex PCR, and the TCRdb table lists in-frame clones only, not all of them. The repertoire holds hundreds of thousands of clones, roughly 95% seen once, with approximately 0.1% in the top ten. Germline lookup yields CDR1 WNHNN and CDR2 SYGVQD (reference sequence). The CDR3 runs to 13 residues. V shed 3 bases and J shed 0 bases, with 5 bases lying between them. The chain recombines TRBV10-1 with TRBJ1-1; D is ambiguous. The sequence was obtained from a woman aged 25-40 years in good health. The sequencing sample was made of naive CD8+ T cells sorted from blood. CDR3 DNA: TGCGCCAGCAGTGAACTCATGAACACTGAAGCTTTCTTT. Its translation: CASSELMNTEAFF.